The 8 T cell receptor beta chains given below trace back to one sample, sequenced in a study of cytomegalovirus exposure and HLA in healthy donors. The primer mix had 60 Vbeta and 13 Jbeta primers. The method was immunoSEQ multiplex PCR; TCRdb's version includes in-frame clones alone and lacks a portion of them. The data contain about 220,000 clones, over 65% of them singletons. What was sequenced was PBMCs. Receptor source: a man aged 18 to 30 in good health and CMV-seronegative.

The chain combines TRBV28 with TRBJ2-3; 11 bases are shared with TRBD1. J was trimmed by 3 bases and V by 7 bases; bases with no gene match: 6. Germline V gives CDR1 MDHEN, CDR2 SYDVKM. The CDR3 has 15 amino acids. The CDR3 here is CASTPGTGGTDTQYF. CDR3 bases: TGTGCCAGCACCCCCGGGACAGGGGGGACAGATACGCAGTATTTT.

The CDR3 region is CATVRGRSDYGYTF. The CDR3 DNA sequence: TGTGCCACCGTAAGGGGCAGGAGTGACTATGGCTACACCTTC. This chain joins TRBV2 and TRBJ1-2; a weak D match, TRBD1 (5 bases). Trimming took 10 bases from V and 3 from J, leaving 18 bases between them. The germline V gene encodes CDR1 SNHLY and CDR2 FYNNEI. This CDR3 comprises 14 residues.

The chain links TRBV28 to TRBJ2-1; maybe TRBD2 (5 bases). Germline V gives CDR1 MDHEN, CDR2 SYDVKM. The CDR3 spans 14 residues. V was shortened by 5 bases and J by 5 bases, with 13 bases between the two germline ends. This CDR3 reads CASSPRTGNNEQFF. CDR3 nucleotides: TGTGCCAGCAGTCCTCGGACCGGGAACAATGAGCAGTTCTTC.

The rearrangement uses TRBV7-9 and TRBJ2-7, with D maybe TRBD2 (6 bases). The ends were cut back, 3 bases at V and 3 bases at J, with 12 bases in the middle. CDR3 size: 14 residues. Per germline, CDR1 SEHNR and CDR2 FQNEAQ (reference sequence). CDR3 loop: CASSFGAGYYEQYF. The CDR3 coding sequence is TGTGCCAGCAGCTTCGGAGCGGGTTACTACGAGCAGTACTTC.

The chain has TRBV6-1 and TRBJ1-5; D gene uncertain. The CDR3 runs to 12 residues. The V gene's germline CDR1 is MNHNS and CDR2 SASEGT. Trimming shortened V by 10 bases and J by 5 bases, and 12 bases separated the two germline ends. The CDR3 bases are TGTGCCACTCACAGAATTGATCAGCCCCAGCATTTT. It yields the protein CATHRIDQPQHF.

This clone showed up just a few times. The chain joins TRBV7-8 to TRBJ1-3, with no clear D. Germline-derived CDR1 and CDR2 are SGHVS and FQNEAQ. Trimming stripped 5 bases from V and 1 base from J, with 12 bases between. The CDR3 loop spans 15 amino acids. This chain's CDR3 is CASSRNRESGNTIYF. The CDR3 region has the DNA TGTGCCAGCAGCCGAAACCGAGAATCTGGAAACACCATATATTTT.

The V gene is TRBV6-5, the J gene TRBJ1-4, with TRBD1 matching over 10 bases. Losses at the gene ends were 6 bases for V and 5 bases for J; bases not matched to a gene: 3. The CDR3 is 14 residues long. CDR1 is MNHEY and CDR2 is SVGAGI in the germline V gene. CDR3 sequence: CASSQGQGNEKLFF. CDR3 nucleotide sequence: TGTGCCAGCAGCCAGGGACAGGGGAATGAAAAACTGTTTTTT.

The chain has TRBV30 and TRBJ1-2; weak D call: TRBD1 (5 bases). The CDR3 has 12 amino acids. V lost 6 bases and J lost 4, with 12 bases in between. Germline CDR1 reads GTSNPN; CDR2 reads SVGIG (reference sequence). As DNA, the CDR3 is TGTGCCTGCCGGAGGGACGGCTATGGCTACACCTTC. This gives the protein CACRRDGYGYTF.